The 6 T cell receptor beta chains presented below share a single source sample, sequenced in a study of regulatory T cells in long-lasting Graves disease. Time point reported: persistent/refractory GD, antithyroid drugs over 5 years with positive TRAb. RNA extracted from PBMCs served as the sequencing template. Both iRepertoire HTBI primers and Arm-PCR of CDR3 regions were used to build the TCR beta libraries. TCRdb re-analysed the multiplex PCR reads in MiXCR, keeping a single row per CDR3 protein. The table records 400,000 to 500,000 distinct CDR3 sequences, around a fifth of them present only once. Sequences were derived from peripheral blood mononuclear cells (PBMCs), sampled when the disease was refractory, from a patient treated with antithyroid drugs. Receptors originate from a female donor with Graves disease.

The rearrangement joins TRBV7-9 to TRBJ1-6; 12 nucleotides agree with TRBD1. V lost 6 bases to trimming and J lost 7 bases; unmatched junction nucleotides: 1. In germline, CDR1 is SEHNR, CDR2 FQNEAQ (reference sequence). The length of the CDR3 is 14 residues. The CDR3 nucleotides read TGTGCCAGCAGTGGGACAGGGGGCAATTCACCCCTCCACTTT. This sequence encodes CASSGTGGNSPLHF.

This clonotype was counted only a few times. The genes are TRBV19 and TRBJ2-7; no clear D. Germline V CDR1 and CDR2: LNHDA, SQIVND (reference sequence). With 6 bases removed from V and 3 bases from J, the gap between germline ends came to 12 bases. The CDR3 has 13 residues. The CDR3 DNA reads TGTGCCAGTAGGGCGGACCGTAGCTACGAGCAGTACTTC. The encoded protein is CASRADRSYEQYF.

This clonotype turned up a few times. The CDR3 region has the DNA TGTGCCAGCTCACCGGAAAGGGGGGGGTACGAGACCCAGTACTTC. As protein: CASSPERGGYETQYF. The chain couples TRBV18 to TRBJ2-5, with D maybe TRBD2 (7 bases). Trimming cost V 3 bases and J 5 bases, with 16 bases left between them. Germline CDR1 is KGHSH and CDR2 is LQKENI. This CDR3 contains 15 residues.

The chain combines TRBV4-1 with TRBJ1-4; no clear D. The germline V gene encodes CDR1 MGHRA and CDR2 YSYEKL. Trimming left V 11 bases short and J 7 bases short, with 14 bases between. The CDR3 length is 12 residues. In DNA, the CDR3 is TGCGCCGGCGGGAATGGTGGTGAAAAACTGTTTTTT. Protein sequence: CAGGNGGEKLFF.

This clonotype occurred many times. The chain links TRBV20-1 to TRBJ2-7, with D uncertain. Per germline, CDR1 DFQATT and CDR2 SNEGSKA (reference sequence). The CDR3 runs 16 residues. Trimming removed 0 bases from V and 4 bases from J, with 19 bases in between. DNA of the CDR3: TGCAGTGCTAGAGATCAATACGATGGCGGCCGTTACGAGCAGTACTTC. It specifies CSARDQYDGGRYEQYF.

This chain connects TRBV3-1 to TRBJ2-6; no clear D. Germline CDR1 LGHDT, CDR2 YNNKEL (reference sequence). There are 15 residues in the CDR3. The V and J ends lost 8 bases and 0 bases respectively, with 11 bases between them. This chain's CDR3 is CASSLMFSGANVLTF. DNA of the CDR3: TGTGCCAGCTCGCTTATGTTCTCTGGGGCCAACGTCCTGACTTTC. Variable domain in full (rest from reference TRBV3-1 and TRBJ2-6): DTAVSQTPKYLVTQMGNDKSIKCEQNLGHDTMYWYKQDSKKFLKIMFSYNNKELIINETVPNRFSPKSPDKAHLNLHINSLELGDSAVYFCASSLMFSGANVLTFGAGSRLTVL.